One T cell receptor beta chain is described in this entry. Antigen: not known. The entry originates in a study of T cell repertoires in cytomegalovirus infection. Study-level background: Indications of both CMV infection and matching HLA type were provided by public TCR beta signatures.

TCRdb redid the calling of the reads with MiXCR, one entry per CDR3 protein. The table lists approximately 34,000 distinct CDR3 sequences, less than 60% of them singletons. CDR1 and CDR2 from the germline V gene are SEHNR and FQNEAQ (reference sequence). Trimming cost V 7 bases and J 0 bases, with 10 bases left between them. This CDR3 is 13 amino acids long. The chain recombines TRBV7-9 with TRBJ2-7; D might be TRBD2 (5 bases). The receptor comes from a human donor in good health (CMV status not recorded). Some clones in this sample may be carry-over from other donors' samples. Here the sequenced sample was CD8+ T cells from cultured PBMCs, taken from culture after CMV antigen stimulation. CDR3 region: CASNGGTSYEQYF. Here the CDR3 DNA reads TGTGCCAGCAACGGAGGAACCTCCTACGAGCAGTACTTC. The complete variable domain, with remaining parts taken from reference TRBV7-9 and TRBJ2-7, reads DTGVSQNPRHKITKRGQNVTFRCDPISEHNRLYWYRQTLGQGPEFLTYFQNEAQLEKSRLLSDRFSAERPKGSFSTLEIQRTEQGDSAMYLCASNGGTSYEQYFGPGTRLTVT.